The present T cell receptor beta chain was sequenced within a study of T cells expressing NK-cell markers. Study information: Source material for TCR beta repertoires consisted of sorted CD3+CD56+NKG2C+, CD3+CD56+NKG2C- and CD3+CD56-NKG2C+ T cells.

TCRdb reprocessed the 5' RACE reads and reports one entry per CDR3 protein, with no DNA. This repertoire includes 7,300 or so distinct CDR3 sequences. Comments on this clonotype: What it recognizes is unknown.

Germline CDR1 SGHKS, CDR2 YYEKEE (reference sequence). The CDR3 loop spans 14 amino acids. Study results and limitations: The contribution of dominant NKG2C+ clonotypes to CD8+ T cells in roughly 6 donors was about 1.0-7.0%.

Material: blood T cells: a sorted CD56 or NKG2C T cell subset, CD4+ or CD8+ T cells, or bulk PBMC T cells (not recorded which). The receptor comes from a man aged 18 to 69 in good health. The chain is built from TRBV5-5 and TRBJ1-4. The CDR3 reads CASTLGSSPEKLFF.